These 27 T cell receptor beta chains came from one sample sequenced in a study of graft-versus-host responses after intestinal transplantation. Using immunoSEQ multiplex PCR, the repertoire was profiled, and TCRdb retains in-frame clones only, with some absent. Of under 6,000 clones listed, 85% were seen once; the top ten hold 10% to 11%. Processing released intraepithelial and lamina propria lymphocytes from the graft tissue. Source: ileum tissue, taken 156 days after intestinal transplant. These receptors were taken from a human patient who received an intestinal transplant, so some T cells may come from the graft donor.

As DNA, the CDR3 is TGTGCCAGCAGCTTAGTGCCGGAGGCTGGAAACACCATATATTTT. Protein: CASSLVPEAGNTIYF. The J gene is TRBJ1-3, the V gene TRBV7-9, with unresolved D. Deletions cut 1 base from V and 2 bases from J, with 9 bases between. The CDR3 covers 15 residues. Germline V gene lookup returns CDR1 SEHNR and CDR2 FQNEAQ (reference sequence).

This chain uses TRBV6-5 with TRBJ2-3; D uncertain. The ends were cut back, 0 bases at V and 4 bases at J, with 8 bases in the middle. The CDR3 spans 14 residues. Germline V gene data show CDR1 as MNHEY and CDR2 as SVGAGI. The CDR3 here is CASSYSIPPDTQYF. The CDR3 nucleotides are TGTGCCAGCAGTTACTCGATTCCGCCAGATACGCAGTATTTT.

This clone is classed as large (0.1 to 1%). The V gene is TRBV15, the J gene TRBJ1-4; D is undetermined. CDR1 LNHNV and CDR2 YYDKDF come from the germline V gene (reference sequence). This CDR3 has 15 residues. Trimming took off 0 bases at V and 4 bases at J, with 9 bases between the two ends. The CDR3 here is CATSRDNSLNEKLFF. DNA of the CDR3: TGTGCCACCAGCAGAGATAACAGCCTTAATGAAAAACTGTTTTTT.

This chain links TRBV28 with TRBJ2-7; 16 bases map to TRBD2. The CDR3 loop spans 18 amino acids. With V trimmed by 3 bases and J by 2 bases, 7 bases remained unmatched. The V gene's germline CDR1 is MDHEN and CDR2 SYDVKM. The CDR3 loop is CASSLSGLAGGSTYEQYF. CDR3 in DNA: TGTGCCAGCAGTTTGTCGGGACTAGCGGGAGGGAGTACCTACGAGCAGTACTTC.

The rearrangement links TRBV18 to TRBJ2-3; TRBD2 is a possible D gene (5 bases). Germline CDR1 KGHSH, CDR2 LQKENI. CDR3 length equals 15 residues. Between the trimmed V and J ends, which lost 3 bases and 2 bases, there was a span of 12 bases. In DNA, the CDR3 is TGTGCCAGCTCACCGAGGGTGACTCCCACAGATACGCAGTATTTT. Encoded protein: CASSPRVTPTDTQYF.

This clone appeared once. The J gene is TRBJ1-3, the V gene TRBV28; D is ambiguous. There are 16 residues in the CDR3. Trimming removed 6 bases at V and 5 bases at J, with 20 bases between. Germline V gene data show CDR1 as MDHEN and CDR2 as SYDVKM. The CDR3 spells CASSPVPRTPRNTIYF. CDR3 DNA sequence: TGTGCCAGCAGCCCCGTCCCTAGGACTCCTAGAAACACCATATATTTT.

The rearrangement links TRBV27 to TRBJ1-3; TRBD1 agrees at 7 bases. The CDR3 extends over 14 amino acids. The trim removed 6 bases at V and 0 bases at J, leaving 2 bases unmatched. The germline CDR1 and CDR2 sequences are MNHEY and SMNVEV (reference sequence). This CDR3 is CASRAGGSGNTIYF. The CDR3 coding sequence is TGTGCCAGCAGAGCAGGGGGCTCTGGAAACACCATATATTTT.

This clone has only one observation. V gene TRBV11-2 combines with J gene TRBJ2-3; TRBD1 agrees at 9 bases. The germline CDR1 and CDR2 sequences are SGHAT and FQNNGV. The ends lost 1 base at V and 4 bases at J; junction bases unmatched: 9. CDR3 length: 17 amino acids. The CDR3 DNA follows: TGTGCCAGCAGCTTAGGCGCGACAGGGGGTGATGCAGATACGCAGTATTTT. It specifies CASSLGATGGDADTQYF.

The genes are TRBV28 and TRBJ2-7; no reliable D call. Germline loops: CDR1 MDHEN, CDR2 SYDVKM. This CDR3 region has 12 residues. V lost 5 bases to trimming and J lost 3 bases, with 8 bases between them. The CDR3 here is CASSPLYYEQYF. In DNA form, the CDR3 reads TGTGCCAGCAGTCCCCTATACTACGAGCAGTACTTC. The variable domain in full, with the rest retrieved from reference TRBV28 and TRBJ2-7, is DVKVTQSSRYLVKRTGEKVFLECVQDMDHENMFWYRQDPGLGLRLIYFSYDVKMKEKGDIPEGYSVSREKKERFSLILESASTNQTSMYLCASSPLYYEQYFGPGTRLTVT.

V usage is TRBV20-1 and J usage is TRBJ2-7, with D hard to call. The ends were cut back, 3 bases at V and 7 bases at J, with 1 base in the middle. This CDR3 contains 8 residues. Germline CDR1 DFQATT, CDR2 SNEGSKA (reference sequence). DNA of the CDR3: TGCAGTGCTAGGGAGCAGTACTTC. As protein: CSAREQYF.

The rearrangement links TRBV5-1 to TRBJ2-5; D might be TRBD2 (6 bases). The V and J ends lost 0 bases and 1 base respectively, with 10 bases between them. The CDR3 has 15 amino acids. CDR1 SGHRS and CDR2 YFSETQ come from the germline V gene. This CDR3 reads CASSLGRGIQETQYF. Written as DNA, the CDR3 is TGCGCCAGCAGCTTGGGGCGGGGAATCCAAGAGACCCAGTACTTC.

The V gene is TRBV11-2, the J gene TRBJ2-1; TRBD2 matches 8 bases. J gave up 8 bases and V 3 bases, and 9 bases lay outside the gene matches. The germline V gene encodes CDR1 SGHAT and CDR2 FQNNGV. CDR3 length equals 15 residues. The CDR3, as DNA: TGTGCCAGCAGCTTGGACGGGACTAGTACCGATGAGCAGTTCTTC. Its protein is CASSLDGTSTDEQFF.

The chain links TRBV28 to TRBJ2-5, with a weak D call TRBD2 (5 bases). The V gene's germline CDR1 is MDHEN and CDR2 SYDVKM. The germline V and J ends were trimmed by 2 bases and 1 base, with 11 bases remaining between them. The CDR3 loop spans 15 amino acids. CDR3 in amino acids: CASSLNREPQETQYF. The CDR3 region has the DNA TGTGCCAGCAGTTTAAACCGGGAACCCCAAGAGACCCAGTACTTC.

The V call is TRBV28, the J call TRBJ1-1; D is uncertain. The CDR3 has 12 amino acids. The V end lost 5 bases, the J end lost 5 bases, and 9 bases lay between the germline ends. Germline V gives CDR1 MDHEN, CDR2 SYDVKM. CDR3 coding DNA: TGTGCCAGCAGTCCGCTACTTACTGAAGCTTTCTTT. Amino acid sequence: CASSPLLTEAFF.

The chain combines TRBV19 with TRBJ2-7; 8 bases fit TRBD1. Germline CDR1 LNHDA, CDR2 SQIVND (reference sequence). The V segment lost 6 bases and the J segment 7 bases; nucleotides outside the gene matches: 5. CDR3 size: 12 residues. The CDR3 region has the DNA TGTGCCAGTAGGGGACAGGCGGTTGAGCAGTACTTC. Translated: CASRGQAVEQYF. Together with reference TRBV19 and TRBJ2-7, the CDR3 gives the full variable domain: DGGITQSPKYLFRKEGQNVTLSCEQNLNHDAMYWYRQDPGQGLRLIYYSQIVNDFQKGDIAEGYSVSREKKESFPLTVTSAQKNPTAFYLCASRGQAVEQYFGPGTRLTVT.

This chain uses TRBV6-1 with TRBJ1-5; maybe TRBD1 (5 bases). V was cut by 1 base and J by 8 bases, with 9 bases left in between. In germline, CDR1 is MNHNS, CDR2 SASEGT. CDR3 size: 13 residues. The CDR3, as DNA: TGTGCCAGCAGTGAAGGGGGGTGGGAGCCCCAGCATTTT. It translates to CASSEGGWEPQHF.

The chain carries TRBV10-3 and TRBJ2-5; 8 bases are shared with TRBD2. The CDR3 has 18 residues. The germline V gene has CDR1 ENHRY and CDR2 SYGVKD. Trimming removed 3 bases from V and 5 bases from J; junction bases left unmatched: 17. CDR3 nucleotide sequence: TGTGCCATCAGTGAAGCCCCGCCGGGGGGGCCTTTCGCCGAGACCCAGTACTTC. Protein: CAISEAPPGGPFAETQYF.

By sample fraction, this clone is large. The chain couples TRBV29-1 to TRBJ2-5; D is perhaps TRBD1 or TRBD2 (6 bases each). The germline V and J ends were trimmed by 1 base and 1 base, with 16 bases remaining between them. Germline CDR1 SQVTM, CDR2 ANQGSEA. The length of the CDR3 is 16 residues. For the CDR3, the DNA is TGCAGCGTTGAAGGGGGGCTAGCGAGAGTCCAAGAGACCCAGTACTTC. Residues: CSVEGGLARVQETQYF.

The chain links TRBV30 to TRBJ1-6; no definite D call. The CDR3 is 15 residues long. V lost 0 bases to trimming and J lost 8 bases, with 14 bases between them. Germline CDR1 is GTSNPN and CDR2 is SVGIG (reference sequence). CDR3 bases: TGTGCCTGGAGTGTACTCTGGGCCCCGGATTCACCCCTCCACTTT. It translates to CAWSVLWAPDSPLHF.

The chain is built from TRBV9 and TRBJ1-6, with D hard to call. The CDR3 has 13 amino acids. V lost 2 bases, J lost 8 bases, and 8 bases lay in between. Germline V gene data show CDR1 as SGDLS and CDR2 as YYNGEE. CDR3 sequence (DNA): TGTGCCAGCAGCGTGTTTACAGATTCACCCCTCCACTTT. Protein: CASSVFTDSPLHF.

This clone showed up just a few times. The chain employs TRBV4-1 and TRBJ1-1; D gene ambiguous. This CDR3 region has 14 residues. The ends were cut back, 1 base at V and 0 bases at J, with 6 bases in the middle. Germline loops: CDR1 MGHRA, CDR2 YSYEKL. This CDR3 is CASSQVGVNTEAFF. The CDR3 nucleotides read TGCGCCAGCAGCCAAGTTGGGGTGAACACTGAAGCTTTCTTT.

The chain uses TRBV6-1 and TRBJ1-1; D possibly corresponds to TRBD1 (6 bases). CDR1 is MNHNS and CDR2 is SASEGT in the germline V gene. V was shortened by 6 bases and J by 7 bases, with 12 bases between the two germline ends. This CDR3 region has 12 residues. The CDR3 protein is CASSFGQFEAFF. The CDR3 nucleotides read TGTGCCAGCAGCTTCGGACAGTTTGAAGCTTTCTTT.

The rearrangement joins TRBV2 to TRBJ2-5; no clear D. Between the trimmed V and J ends, which lost 2 bases and 5 bases, there was a span of 3 bases. Germline V gives CDR1 SNHLY, CDR2 FYNNEI. CDR3 length: 11 amino acids. CDR3 loop: CASSETETQYF. CDR3 nucleotide sequence: TGTGCCAGCAGTGAAACCGAGACCCAGTACTTC.

V and J are TRBV4-1 and TRBJ1-1; D possibly corresponds to TRBD1 (6 bases). Germline values: CDR1 MGHRA, CDR2 YSYEKL. This CDR3 has 15 amino acids. Trimming shortened V by 0 bases and J by 5 bases, and 13 bases separated the two germline ends. CDR3 residues: CASSQDRGGRTEAFF. CDR3 DNA: TGCGCCAGCAGCCAAGATCGTGGGGGGCGGACTGAAGCTTTCTTT.

The chain is built from TRBV30 and TRBJ1-5; D perhaps matches TRBD1 (6 bases). V dropped 0 bases and J dropped 6 bases, with 12 bases sitting between them. The CDR3 covers 14 residues. Germline V gene sequence: CDR1 GTSNPN, CDR2 SVGIG (reference sequence). CDR3 in amino acids: CAWSVGAGVQPQHF. The CDR3 DNA follows: TGTGCCTGGAGTGTAGGGGCAGGGGTTCAGCCCCAGCATTTT. Together with reference TRBV30 and TRBJ1-5, the CDR3 gives the full variable domain: SQTIHQWPATLVQPVGSPLSLECTVEGTSNPNLYWYRQAAGRGLQLLFYSVGIGQISSEVPQNLSASRPQDRQFILSSKKLLLSDSGFYLCAWSVGAGVQPQHFGDGTRLSIL.

This chain connects TRBV10-3 to TRBJ2-3; 8 positions match TRBD2. The germline V gene encodes CDR1 ENHRY and CDR2 SYGVKD. V was pared by 2 bases and J by 0 bases, with 4 bases of the junction left unmatched. The CDR3 has 16 residues. The CDR3 DNA reads TGTGCCATCAGTGAGGGACTAGCTCCTAGCACAGATACGCAGTATTTT. It translates to CAISEGLAPSTDTQYF.

The chain has TRBV21-1 and TRBJ2-3; the table's D call TRBD1 went unverified against the DNA. TRBV21-1 is shown as a pseudogene. This CDR3 region has 14 residues. The CDR3 DNA sequence: TGTGCCAGCAGCAGGCAGGACAACACAGATACGCAGTATTTT. This codes for CASSRQDNTDTQYF.